These 5 T cell receptor beta chains came from one sample sequenced in a study of identical twins listed by TCRdb under 2016. The library was made by 5' RACE. TCRdb names Illumina HiSeq 2000 as the instrument used. The public reads were run again by TCRdb, first through fastp at Q25 and then through MiXCR, and only productive beta chains were kept. Identical CDR3 proteins give one entry, which carries the most common genes and DNA. Recorded for this sample are nearly 650,000 distinct CDR3 sequences; about 7% of them occurred a single time. The ten largest clones represent 1.6% of the sample. The sample was also linked to a second study, of yellow fever vaccine responses in identical twins.

Sequencing input: PBMCs. These receptors were taken from a woman younger than 30 in good health.

The rearrangement uses TRBV4-2 and TRBJ1-5; 9 positions match TRBD1. The ends lost 3 bases at V and 7 bases at J; junction bases unmatched: 10. From germline, CDR1 is LGHNA and CDR2 YNFKEQ. This CDR3 has 16 residues. The CDR3 sequence: CASSQSAQGARQPQHF. The CDR3 DNA is TGTGCCAGCAGCCAGTCCGCACAGGGGGCAAGGCAGCCCCAGCATTTT.

The V and J genes are TRBV2 and TRBJ1-5; D unclear. From germline, CDR1 is SNHLY and CDR2 FYNNEI. V lost 4 bases and J 7 bases, leaving 11 bases between the germline ends. CDR3 length equals 13 residues. This chain's CDR3 is CASSGFTGQPQHF. DNA for the CDR3: TGTGCCAGCAGTGGATTCACGGGCCAGCCCCAGCATTTT.

This clonotype occurred a few times. The genes are TRBV12-3 or TRBV12-4 and TRBJ2-1, with D unclear. V lost 3 bases and J lost 5, with 11 bases in between. This CDR3 is built from 14 residues. The CDR3 DNA is TGTGCCAGCAGTTTCTCCTCACCTCACAATGAGCAGTTCTTC. It encodes CASSFSSPHNEQFF.

This clonotype occurred many times. The chain combines TRBV7-2 with TRBJ2-1; 8 positions agree with TRBD1. The V segment lost 0 bases and the J segment 7 bases; nucleotides outside the gene matches: 5. Germline CDR1 and CDR2: SGHTA and FQGNSA. The CDR3 sequence is 15 residues long. The CDR3 DNA reads TGTGCCAGCAGCTTAGCTGGCAGGGGGCTAAATGAGCAGTTCTTC. It translates to CASSLAGRGLNEQFF.

This clonotype was detected a few times. J is TRBJ2-6 and V is TRBV7-2, with D unresolved. The CDR3 length is 17 residues. Trimming pared 1 base from V and 0 bases from J, leaving 10 bases between. Germline assignment: CDR1 SGHTA and CDR2 FQGNSA. DNA of the CDR3: TGTGCCAGCAGCTTAGTCGCCCACCACTCTGGGGCCAACGTCCTGACTTTC. Translated: CASSLVAHHSGANVLTF.